This T cell receptor beta chain was identified in a study of T cell responses to AZD1222 COVID-19 vaccine. V shed 3 bases and J 6 bases; nucleotides not matched to a gene: 17. Per the germline V gene, CDR1 is LNHDA and CDR2 is SQIVND (reference sequence). CDR3 length: 19 amino acids. Of note for this clone: Its matching antigen is unknown.

TCRdb's table, derived via immunoSEQ multiplex PCR, lists solely in-frame clones and lacks some. This repertoire shows around 140,000 clones, about 93% found once; its top ten account for less than 6.5%. Study-wide results and caveats: Elevations in Spike-specific TCR breadth and depth followed administration of two AZD1222 doses. Most donors were white British and more were female, and clonal diversity was possibly underestimated.

This chain uses TRBV19 with TRBJ2-1, with TRBD2 identical over 10 bases. This clonotype was sampled from an adult in good health. This specimen was peripheral blood, taken on day 0 of AZD1222 vaccination. CDR3 DNA: TGTGCCAGTAGTATTTACGTGGGTCGGGCTAGCGGGAGAGGCAATGAGCAGTTCTTC. Amino acid sequence: CASSIYVGRASGRGNEQFF.